Listed below are T cell receptor beta chains from one sample, sequenced in a study of OX40 agonist ivuxolimab in advanced cancers. TCRdb keeps only in-frame clones here, not all; method: immunoSEQ multiplex PCR. The profile shows tens of thousands of clones, approximately 86% of them singletons. The input for sequencing was CD4+ or CD8+ T cells sorted from blood, taken in a trial of the OX40 agonist ivuxolimab. These receptor sequences come from an adult with an advanced solid tumor such as melanoma, head and neck, liver or kidney cancer. CDR3s include the opening cysteine and the closing phenylalanine or tryptophan. Each record gives: V gene, J gene, clone size, D gene, CDR3 DNA, CDR3 protein. The D gene is left open where the match is weak. Clone size appears in some rows only: once, few, many, or a class for an expanded clone.

TRBV6-5	TRBJ2-7	.	.	TGTGCCAGCCGCACCGAGCGGAGGGGGGTCGAGCAGTACTTC	CASRTERRGVEQYF
TRBV2	TRBJ2-3	.	.	TGTGCCAGCAAGAGACAGCCCGGAGATACGCAGTATTTT	CASKRQPGDTQYF
TRBV19	TRBJ2-2	.	.	TGTGCCAGTAGTAGTGCCGCCGGGGAGCTGTTTTTT	CASSSAAGELFF
TRBV5-8	TRBJ1-5	.	.	TGTGCCAGCAGCTTGGGTCAGACCATCAATCAGCCCCAGCATTTT	CASSLGQTINQPQHF
TRBV19	TRBJ2-2	.	TRBD1	TGTGCCAGTAGTATGGACAGGGGGCAAACCGGGGAGCTGTTTTTT	CASSMDRGQTGELFF
TRBV5-5	TRBJ2-2	.	TRBD1	TGTGCCAGCAGCTTGGGTGGGACAGGGTTTGCCGGGGAGCTGTTTTTT	CASSLGGTGFAGELFF
TRBV5-1	TRBJ2-5	.	.	TGCGCCAGCAGCACACAGGGGCAGGGAGGGGAGACCCAGTACTTC	CASSTQGQGGETQYF
TRBV28	TRBJ1-4	.	.	TGTGCCAGCCACCCTGAGGCTTATAATGAAAAACTGTTTTTT	CASHPEAYNEKLFF
TRBV14	TRBJ2-1	.	TRBD2	TGTGCCAGCAGCCAATTAGGTCTAGCGGGGATCAATGAGCAGTTCTTC	CASSQLGLAGINEQFF
TRBV19	TRBJ1-4	.	.	TGTGCCAGTAGTAGCCCCAGGACTACAACTAATGAAAAACTGTTTTTT	CASSSPRTTTNEKLFF
TRBV5-5	TRBJ2-7	.	TRBD1	TGTGCCAGCAGCTTGTTCGGGACAGCCTACGAGCAGTACTTC	CASSLFGTAYEQYF
TRBV25-1	TRBJ2-2	.	.	TGTGCCAGCAGTGAAAGGGGAGGATACACCGGGGAGCTGTTTTTT	CASSERGGYTGELFF
TRBV20-1	TRBJ2-7	.	.	TGCAGTGCCGGAAACGCCGGGGAGCAGTACTTC	CSAGNAGEQYF
TRBV19	TRBJ1-5	few	.	TGTGCCAGTACCCCACGCGCGCGAGGGGTTAAGAATCAGCCCCAGCATTTT	CASTPRARGVKNQPQHF
TRBV5-4	TRBJ2-5	.	.	TGTGCCAGCAGCTACCAACTTAGCGCTACCCAAGAGACCCAGTACTTC	CASSYQLSATQETQYF
TRBV6-5	TRBJ2-1	.	.	TGTGCCAGCAGTTACCGATTCTCGGAGCAGTTCTTC	CASSYRFSEQFF
TRBV9	TRBJ2-3	medium-sized	.	TGTGCCAGCAGCGTCCTCTCCACAGATACGCAGTATTTT	CASSVLSTDTQYF
TRBV4-2	TRBJ2-7	.	.	TGTGCCAGCAGCCAATTCCGGTACGGGACGCCTTCCTACGAGCAGTACTTC	CASSQFRYGTPSYEQYF
TRBV6-5	TRBJ2-2	.	.	TGTGCCAGCAGTTCCGGGACAACGAACACCGGGGAGCTGTTTTTT	CASSSGTTNTGELFF
TRBV23-1	TRBJ1-3	.	.	TGCGCCAGCAGTCTTTTAGGGGGTGGTCTCTCTGGAAACACCATATATTTT	CASSLLGGGLSGNTIYF
TRBV19	TRBJ2-2	.	TRBD1	TGTGCCAGTAGAGACCCCCGGGACAGGGGGACCGGGGAGCTGTTTTTT	CASRDPRDRGTGELFF
TRBV6-6	TRBJ2-7	.	TRBD1	TGTGCCAGCAGTCTACAGGGGGGCGAGCAGTACTTC	CASSLQGGEQYF
TRBV27	TRBJ1-1	.	TRBD1	TGTGCCAGCAGTTTATCGGGGGGACAGGGAGGGACTGAAGCTTTCTTT	CASSLSGGQGGTEAFF
TRBV29-1	TRBJ2-3	few	TRBD2	TGCAGCGTCCCTCGGGGGGGCGCCGCGGCGGATACGCAGTATTTT	CSVPRGGAAADTQYF
TRBV27	TRBJ2-1	.	.	TGTGCCAGCAGTTTGTCCACTAGAGAGCAGTTCTTC	CASSLSTREQFF
TRBV27	TRBJ2-5	.	.	TGTGCCAGCTCCCTTGGGGGGGGGCGACAAGAGACCCAGTACTTC	CASSLGGGRQETQYF
TRBV4-2	TRBJ2-7	.	.	TGTGCCAGCAGCCACGTCGGGCAATCCTACGAGCAGTACTTC	CASSHVGQSYEQYF
TRBV27	TRBJ2-2	.	TRBD1	TGTGCCAGCAGTTCCCCAAGGGGGCCCGGGGAGCTGTTTTTT	CASSSPRGPGELFF
TRBV6-5	TRBJ2-1	.	TRBD2	TGTGCCAGCAGTTCCCTAGCGGGGAATGAGCAGTTCTTC	CASSSLAGNEQFF
TRBV19	TRBJ1-1	.	TRBD1	TGTGCCAGTAGTAGAGACAGGGGGCTGTACACTGAAGCTTTCTTT	CASSRDRGLYTEAFF
TRBV15	TRBJ1-1	.	.	TGTGCCACCAGCAGAGATAGCGGTTTGGCTTTCTTT	CATSRDSGLAFF
TRBV27	TRBJ2-1	.	TRBD2	TGTGCCAGCAGTTTTGCGGGACTAGGGAACAATGAGCAGTTCTTC	CASSFAGLGNNEQFF
TRBV5-4	TRBJ2-2	once	TRBD2	TGTGCCAGCAGAACCGGGACTAGCGGTAACACCGGGGAGCTGTTTTTT	CASRTGTSGNTGELFF
TRBV18	TRBJ2-7	.	TRBD1	TGTGCCAGCTCACCACCCGGACAGGGTTACGAGCAGTACTTC	CASSPPGQGYEQYF
TRBV5-1	TRBJ2-3	.	TRBD2	TGCGCCAGCAGACAGCGGGGGCCCACAGATACGCAGTATTTT	CASRQRGPTDTQYF
TRBV7-8	TRBJ2-6	.	.	TGTGCCAGCAGCTTTCTTCCCCTTGCTGGGGCCAACGTCCTGACTTTC	CASSFLPLAGANVLTF
TRBV28	TRBJ1-5	.	.	TGTGCCACCACAACCAATTTAGTCAATCAGCCCCAGCATTTT	CATTTNLVNQPQHF
TRBV27	TRBJ1-1	.	.	TGTGCCAGCAGTTTCCAGGGCCCGAACACTGAAGCTTTCTTT	CASSFQGPNTEAFF
TRBV5-1	TRBJ2-1	once	.	TGCGCCAGCCAGATAAGCTCCTACAATGAGCAGTTCTTC	CASQISSYNEQFF
TRBV6-1	TRBJ2-7	.	.	TGTGCCAGCAGCCCCACCTCCTACGAGCAGTACTTC	CASSPTSYEQYF
TRBV15	TRBJ2-6	.	TRBD1	TGTGCCACCAGCAGAGTCGGACAGGGGGCGCCTGGGGCCAACGTCCTGACTTTC	CATSRVGQGAPGANVLTF
TRBV4-2	TRBJ2-5	.	.	TGTGCCAGCGCTTCCCAAGAGACCCAGTACTTC	CASASQETQYF
TRBV29-1	TRBJ2-5	.	.	TGCAGCGTTGGGGACTTCCAAGAGACCCAGTACTTC	CSVGDFQETQYF
TRBV11-2	TRBJ2-5	.	.	TGTGCCAGCAGCCCTTGGGCCCAAGAGACCCAGTACTTC	CASSPWAQETQYF
TRBV18	TRBJ1-5	.	.	TGTGCCAGCTCACCTACAGGGCAGAATCAGCCCCAGCATTTT	CASSPTGQNQPQHF
TRBV5-1	TRBJ2-1	.	TRBD1	TGCGCCAGCAGCTTGGGAATGGAAAGGACAGGGGGCGAGGTAAATGAGCAGTTCTTC	CASSLGMERTGGEVNEQFF
TRBV5-1	TRBJ1-6	.	.	TGCGCCAGCAGCTTGGATGGCAGGGGAGATTCACCCCTCCACTTT	CASSLDGRGDSPLHF
TRBV19	TRBJ1-5	.	TRBD1	TGTGCCAGTAGTATCGACAGGGTAAGCAATCAGCCCCAGCATTTT	CASSIDRVSNQPQHF
TRBV7-9	TRBJ2-7	.	.	TGTGCCAGCAGCTGGGACGGGCTTAGCGCCTACGAGCAGTACTTC	CASSWDGLSAYEQYF
TRBV6-5	TRBJ2-7	.	.	TGTGCCAGCAGGGTGGCTTACGAGCAGTACTTC	CASRVAYEQYF
TRBV19	TRBJ2-2	.	.	TGTGCCAGTAGTAGGTGGGAGTCGGTCACCGGGGAGCTGTTTTTT	CASSRWESVTGELFF
TRBV5-1	TRBJ2-1	.	TRBD1	TGCGCCAGCAGTTACCGGGACAGGACTTACAATGAGCAGTTCTTC	CASSYRDRTYNEQFF
TRBV19	TRBJ1-5	.	TRBD1	TGTGCCAGTAGTGAACGGGACAGGACGGCGGGACAGCCCCAGCATTTT	CASSERDRTAGQPQHF
TRBV7-2	TRBJ1-2	.	.	TGTGCCAGCAGCTTAGACGGCAGTCTCTATGGCTACACCTTC	CASSLDGSLYGYTF
TRBV7-9	TRBJ1-5	.	.	TGTGCCAGCAGCTTAGGTTCAGGGATATATCAGCCCCAGCATTTT	CASSLGSGIYQPQHF
TRBV7-9	TRBJ1-1	.	.	TGTGCCAGCAGCTTAGTTCCCTACAAAGGCACTGAAGCTTTCTTT	CASSLVPYKGTEAFF
TRBV27	TRBJ1-1	.	.	TGTGCCAGCAGCTCGTCCCTGAACACTGAAGCTTTCTTT	CASSSSLNTEAFF